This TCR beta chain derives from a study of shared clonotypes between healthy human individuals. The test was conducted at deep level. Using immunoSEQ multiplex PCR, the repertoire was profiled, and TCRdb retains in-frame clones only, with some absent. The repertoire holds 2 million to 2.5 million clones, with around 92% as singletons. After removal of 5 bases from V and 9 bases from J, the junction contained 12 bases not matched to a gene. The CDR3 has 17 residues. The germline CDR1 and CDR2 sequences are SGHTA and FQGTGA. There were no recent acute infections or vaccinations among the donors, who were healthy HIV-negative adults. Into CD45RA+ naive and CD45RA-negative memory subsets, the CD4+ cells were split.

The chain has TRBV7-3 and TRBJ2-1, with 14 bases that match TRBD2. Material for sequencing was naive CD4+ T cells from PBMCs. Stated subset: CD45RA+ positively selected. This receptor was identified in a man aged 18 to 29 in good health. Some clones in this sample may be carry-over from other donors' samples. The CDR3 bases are TGTGCCAGCAGCCCCCAGCCGGGACTAGCGGGAGATGGTGAGCAGTTCTTC. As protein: CASSPQPGLAGDGEQFF.